The entry below describes one TCR beta chain. Profiling relied on immunoSEQ multiplex PCR, and the TCRdb table lists in-frame clones only, not all of them. Of roughly 410,000 clones listed, approximately 91% are singletons. V trimming: 2 bases; J trimming: 8 bases; junction bases outside the gene matches: 6. Germline values: CDR1 SEHNR, CDR2 FQNEAQ (reference sequence). The CDR3 is 15 residues long. These data originate in a study of blood T cell repertoires in COVID-19. Seattle-derived patients entered the study during active infection and were followed longitudinally. The origin of this receptor is a woman in her thirties or forties with COVID-19, enrolled during active disease. The chain joins TRBV7-9 to TRBJ2-2; 9 nucleotides align to TRBD2. Material for sequencing was peripheral blood. The CDR3 loop reads CASSLRLAGFGELFF. In nucleotides, the CDR3 is TGTGCCAGCAGCTTACGGCTAGCGGGATTTGGGGAGCTGTTTTTT.